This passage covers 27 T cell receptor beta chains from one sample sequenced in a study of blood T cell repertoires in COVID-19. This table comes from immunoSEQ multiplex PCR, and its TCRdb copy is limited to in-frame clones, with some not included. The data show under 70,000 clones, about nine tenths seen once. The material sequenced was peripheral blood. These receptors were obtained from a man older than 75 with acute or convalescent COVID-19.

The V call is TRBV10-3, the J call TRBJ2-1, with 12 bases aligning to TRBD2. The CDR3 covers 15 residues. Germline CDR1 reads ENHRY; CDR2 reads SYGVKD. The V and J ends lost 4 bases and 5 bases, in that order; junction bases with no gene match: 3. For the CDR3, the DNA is TGTGCCATCAGTGTGACTAGCGGGGGCCACAATGAGCAGTTCTTC. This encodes CAISVTSGGHNEQFF.

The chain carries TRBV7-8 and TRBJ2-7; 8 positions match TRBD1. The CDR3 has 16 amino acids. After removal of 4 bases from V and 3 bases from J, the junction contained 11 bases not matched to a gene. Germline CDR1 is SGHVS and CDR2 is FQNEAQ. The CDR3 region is CASSYYRGATYYEQYF. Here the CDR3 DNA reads TGTGCCAGCAGCTACTACAGGGGGGCGACTTACTACGAGCAGTACTTC.

Here the CDR3 reads CASSESKTGQETQYF. The CDR3, as DNA: TGTGCCAGCAGTGAATCTAAGACAGGCCAAGAGACCCAGTACTTC. The rearrangement links TRBV6-1 to TRBJ2-5; possibly TRBD1 for D (6 bases). Germline V CDR1 and CDR2: MNHNS, SASEGT. The germline V and J ends were trimmed by 2 bases and 1 base, with 11 bases remaining between them. This CDR3 is 15 amino acids long.

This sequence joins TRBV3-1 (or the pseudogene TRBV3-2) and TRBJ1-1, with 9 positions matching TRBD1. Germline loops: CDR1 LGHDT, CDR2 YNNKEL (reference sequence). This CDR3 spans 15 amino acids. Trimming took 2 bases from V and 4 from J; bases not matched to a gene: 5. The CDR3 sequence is CASSQLDRGSTEAFF. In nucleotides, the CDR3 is TGTGCCAGCAGCCAACTAGACAGGGGGTCCACTGAAGCTTTCTTT.

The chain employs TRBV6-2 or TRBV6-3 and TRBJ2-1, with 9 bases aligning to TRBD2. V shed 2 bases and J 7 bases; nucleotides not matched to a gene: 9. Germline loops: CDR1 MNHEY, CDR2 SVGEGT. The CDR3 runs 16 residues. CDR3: CASSYPLAGTRNEQFF. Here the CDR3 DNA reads TGTGCCAGCAGTTACCCGCTAGCGGGGACAAGGAATGAGCAGTTCTTC.

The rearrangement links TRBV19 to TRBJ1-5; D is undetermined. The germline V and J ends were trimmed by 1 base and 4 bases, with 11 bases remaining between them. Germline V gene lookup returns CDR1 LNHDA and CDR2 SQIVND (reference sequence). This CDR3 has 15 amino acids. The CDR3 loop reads CASSIVEGTNQPQHF. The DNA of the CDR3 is TGTGCCAGTAGTATAGTGGAGGGTACGAATCAGCCCCAGCATTTT.

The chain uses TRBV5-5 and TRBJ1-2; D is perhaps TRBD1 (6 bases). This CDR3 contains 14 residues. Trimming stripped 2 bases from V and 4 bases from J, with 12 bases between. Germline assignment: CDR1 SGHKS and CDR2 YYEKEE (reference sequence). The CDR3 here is CASSFGQPGYGYTF. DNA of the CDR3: TGTGCCAGCAGCTTTGGACAGCCTGGCTATGGCTACACCTTC.

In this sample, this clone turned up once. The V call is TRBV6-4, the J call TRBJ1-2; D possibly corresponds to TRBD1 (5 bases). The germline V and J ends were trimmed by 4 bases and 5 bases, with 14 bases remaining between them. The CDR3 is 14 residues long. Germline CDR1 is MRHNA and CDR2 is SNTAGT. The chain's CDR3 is CASSAQNSGYGYTF. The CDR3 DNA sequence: TGTGCCAGCAGTGCCCAGAACTCAGGGTATGGCTACACCTTC.

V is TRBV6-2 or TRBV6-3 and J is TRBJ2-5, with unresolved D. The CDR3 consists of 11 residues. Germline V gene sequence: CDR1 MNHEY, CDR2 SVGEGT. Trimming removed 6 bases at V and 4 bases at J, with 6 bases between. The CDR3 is CASSPLETQYF. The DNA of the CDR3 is TGTGCCAGCAGCCCCCTAGAGACCCAGTACTTC.

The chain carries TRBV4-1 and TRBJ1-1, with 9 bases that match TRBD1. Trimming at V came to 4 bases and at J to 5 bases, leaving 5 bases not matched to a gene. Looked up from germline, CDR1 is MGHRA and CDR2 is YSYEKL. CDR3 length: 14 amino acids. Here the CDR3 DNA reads TGCGCCAGCAGCCCTCACAGGGGGCGGACTGAAGCTTTCTTT. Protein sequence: CASSPHRGRTEAFF.

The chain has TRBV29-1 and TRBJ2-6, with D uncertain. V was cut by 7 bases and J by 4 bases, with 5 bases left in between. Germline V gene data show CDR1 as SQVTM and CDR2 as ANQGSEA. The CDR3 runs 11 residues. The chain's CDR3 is CSALGANVLTF. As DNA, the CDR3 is TGCAGCGCCCTCGGGGCCAACGTCCTGACTTTC. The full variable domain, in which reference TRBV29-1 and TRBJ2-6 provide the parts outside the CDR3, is SAVISQKPSRDICQRGTSLTIQCQVDSQVTMMFWYRQQPGQSLTLIATANQGSEATYESGFVIDKFPISRPNLTFSTLTVSNMSPEDSSIYLCSALGANVLTFGAGSRLTVL.

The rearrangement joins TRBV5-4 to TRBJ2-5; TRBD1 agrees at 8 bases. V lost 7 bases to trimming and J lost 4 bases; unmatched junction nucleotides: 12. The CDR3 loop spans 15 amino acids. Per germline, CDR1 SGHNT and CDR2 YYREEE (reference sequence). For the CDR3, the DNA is TGTGCCAGCCTACCTCGGACAGGGATGTTAGAGACCCAGTACTTC. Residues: CASLPRTGMLETQYF.

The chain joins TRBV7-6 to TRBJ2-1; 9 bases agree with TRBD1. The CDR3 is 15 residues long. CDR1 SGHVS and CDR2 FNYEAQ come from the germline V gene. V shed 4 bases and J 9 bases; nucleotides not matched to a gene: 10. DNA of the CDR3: TGTGCCAGCAGCTCCCTTAGTGGGGGACAGGGTGAGCAGTTCTTC. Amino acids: CASSSLSGGQGEQFF.

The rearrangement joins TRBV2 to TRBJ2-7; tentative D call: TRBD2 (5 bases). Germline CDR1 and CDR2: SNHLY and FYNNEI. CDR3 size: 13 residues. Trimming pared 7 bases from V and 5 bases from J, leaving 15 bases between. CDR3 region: CASTIGRGHEQYF. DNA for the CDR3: TGTGCCAGCACCATTGGGAGAGGCCACGAGCAGTACTTC.

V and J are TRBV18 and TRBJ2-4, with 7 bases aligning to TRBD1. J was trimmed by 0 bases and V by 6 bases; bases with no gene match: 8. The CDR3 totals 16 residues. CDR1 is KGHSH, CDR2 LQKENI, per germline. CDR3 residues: CASSPRDSLAKNIQYF. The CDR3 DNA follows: TGTGCCAGCTCTCCTAGGGACAGCTTAGCCAAAAACATTCAGTACTTC.

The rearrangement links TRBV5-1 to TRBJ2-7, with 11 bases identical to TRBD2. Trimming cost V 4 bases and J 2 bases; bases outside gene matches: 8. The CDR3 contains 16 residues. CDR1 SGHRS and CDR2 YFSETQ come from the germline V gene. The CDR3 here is CASSPSVSGGAYEQYF. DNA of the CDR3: TGCGCCAGCAGCCCCTCGGTTAGCGGGGGGGCCTACGAGCAGTACTTC.

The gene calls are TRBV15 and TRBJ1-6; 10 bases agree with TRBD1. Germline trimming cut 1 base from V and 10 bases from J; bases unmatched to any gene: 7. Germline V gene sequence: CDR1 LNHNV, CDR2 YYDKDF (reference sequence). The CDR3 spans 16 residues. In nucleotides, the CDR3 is TGTGCCACCAGCAGAGTTTACGGACAGGGGGTATCACCCCTCCACTTT. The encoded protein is CATSRVYGQGVSPLHF.

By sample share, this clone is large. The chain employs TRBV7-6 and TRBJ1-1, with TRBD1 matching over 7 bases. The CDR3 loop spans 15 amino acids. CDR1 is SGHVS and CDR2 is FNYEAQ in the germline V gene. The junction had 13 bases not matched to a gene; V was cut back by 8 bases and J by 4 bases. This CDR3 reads CASPSARGRVTEAFF. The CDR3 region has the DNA TGTGCCAGCCCCTCTGCTAGGGGGCGCGTCACTGAAGCTTTCTTT.

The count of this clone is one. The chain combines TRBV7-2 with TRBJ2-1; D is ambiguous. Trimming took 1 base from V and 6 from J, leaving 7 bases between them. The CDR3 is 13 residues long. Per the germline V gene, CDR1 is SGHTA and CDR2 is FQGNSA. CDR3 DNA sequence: TGTGCCAGCAGCTTAGGTCTAGGCAATGAGCAGTTCTTC. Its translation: CASSLGLGNEQFF. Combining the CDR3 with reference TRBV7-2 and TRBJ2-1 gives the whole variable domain GAGVSQSPSNKVTEKGKDVELRCDPISGHTALYWYRQSLGQGLEFLIYFQGNSAPDKSGLPSDRFSAERTGGSVSTLTIQRTQQEDSAVYLCASSLGLGNEQFFGPGTRLTVL.

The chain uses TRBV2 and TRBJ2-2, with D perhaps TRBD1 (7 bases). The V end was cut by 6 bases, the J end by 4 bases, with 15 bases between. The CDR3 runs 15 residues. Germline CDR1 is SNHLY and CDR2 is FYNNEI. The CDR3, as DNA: TGTGCCAGCAGGCAGGGGGGATTTCGCACCGGGGAGCTGTTTTTT. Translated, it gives CASRQGGFRTGELFF.

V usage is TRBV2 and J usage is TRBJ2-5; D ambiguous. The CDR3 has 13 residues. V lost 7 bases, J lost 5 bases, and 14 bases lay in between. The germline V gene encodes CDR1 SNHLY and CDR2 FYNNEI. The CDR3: CASTKWPGETQYF. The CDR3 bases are TGTGCCAGCACCAAATGGCCCGGGGAGACCCAGTACTTC.

The CDR3: CASSFRQGSNSYEQYF. Here the CDR3 DNA reads TGTGCCAGTAGTTTCAGACAGGGGTCAAATTCCTACGAGCAGTACTTC. The chain carries TRBV19 and TRBJ2-7; TRBD1 agrees at 8 bases. Germline-derived CDR1 and CDR2 are LNHDA and SQIVND (reference sequence). V was pared by 5 bases and J by 1 base, with 10 bases of the junction left unmatched. This CDR3 has 16 amino acids.

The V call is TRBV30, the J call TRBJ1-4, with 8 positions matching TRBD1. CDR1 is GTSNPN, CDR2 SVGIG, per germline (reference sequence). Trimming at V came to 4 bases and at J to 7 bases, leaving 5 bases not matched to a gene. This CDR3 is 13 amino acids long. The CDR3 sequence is CAWNRQGIEKLFF. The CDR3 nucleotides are TGTGCCTGGAATCGACAGGGGATTGAAAAACTGTTTTTT. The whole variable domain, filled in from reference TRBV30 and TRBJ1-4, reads SQTIHQWPATLVQPVGSPLSLECTVEGTSNPNLYWYRQAAGRGLQLLFYSVGIGQISSEVPQNLSASRPQDRQFILSSKKLLLSDSGFYLCAWNRQGIEKLFFGSGTQLSVL.

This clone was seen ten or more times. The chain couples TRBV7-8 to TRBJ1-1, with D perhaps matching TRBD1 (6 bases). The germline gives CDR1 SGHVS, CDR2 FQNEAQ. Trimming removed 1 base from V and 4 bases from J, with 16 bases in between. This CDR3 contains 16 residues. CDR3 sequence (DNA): TGTGCCAGCAGCTTAGAGGTCTGGGGAGGGGGCACTGAAGCTTTCTTT. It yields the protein CASSLEVWGGGTEAFF.

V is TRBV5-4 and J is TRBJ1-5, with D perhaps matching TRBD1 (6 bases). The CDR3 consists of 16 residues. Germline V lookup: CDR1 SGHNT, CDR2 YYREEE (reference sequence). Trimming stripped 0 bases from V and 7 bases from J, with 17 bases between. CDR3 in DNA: TGTGCCAGCAGCTTGGGAGGGGGAATTAGTGAGCAGCCCCAGCATTTT. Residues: CASSLGGGISEQPQHF. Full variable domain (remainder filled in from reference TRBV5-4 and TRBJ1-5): ETGVTQSPTHLIKTRGQQVTLRCSSQSGHNTVSWYQQALGQGPQFIFQYYREEENGRGNFPPRFSGLQFPNYSSELNVNALELDDSALYLCASSLGGGISEQPQHFGDGTRLSIL.

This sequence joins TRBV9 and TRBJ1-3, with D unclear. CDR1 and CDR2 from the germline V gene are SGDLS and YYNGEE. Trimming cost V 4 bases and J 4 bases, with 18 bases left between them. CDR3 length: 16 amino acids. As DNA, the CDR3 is TGTGCCAGCAGCACCCACCCGGGGAGGGAAGGAAACACCATATATTTT. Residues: CASSTHPGREGNTIYF.

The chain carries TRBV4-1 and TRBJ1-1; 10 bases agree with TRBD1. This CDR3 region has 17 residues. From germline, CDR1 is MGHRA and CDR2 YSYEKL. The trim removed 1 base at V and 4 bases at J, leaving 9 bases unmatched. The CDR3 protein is CASSQALTGGQVTEAFF. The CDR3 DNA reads TGCGCCAGCAGCCAAGCCCTGACAGGGGGCCAGGTCACTGAAGCTTTCTTT.